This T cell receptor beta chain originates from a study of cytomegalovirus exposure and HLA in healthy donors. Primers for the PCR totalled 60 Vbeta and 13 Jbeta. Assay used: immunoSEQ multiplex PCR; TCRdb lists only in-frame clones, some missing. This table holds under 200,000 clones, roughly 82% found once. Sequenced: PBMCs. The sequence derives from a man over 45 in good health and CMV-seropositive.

The chain's CDR3 is CASNSDGSLNNEQFF. DNA for the CDR3: TGTGCCAGCAACTCAGACGGGAGTCTGAACAATGAGCAGTTCTTC. The chain has TRBV11-2 and TRBJ2-1, with D tentatively TRBD2 (6 bases). Trimming cost V 7 bases and J 5 bases, with 18 bases left between them. The germline CDR1 and CDR2 sequences are SGHAT and FQNNGV. CDR3 length: 15 amino acids.